This T cell receptor (beta chain) was observed in a study of PD-1 blockade in classical Hodgkin lymphoma (dated by TCRdb to 2018 to 2020). About the study as a whole: Nivolumab dosing was 3 mg/kg intravenously every 2 weeks, continuing until either disease progression or unacceptable toxicity. The study used CyTOF and TCR beta sequencing to define a peripheral blood immune signature of response to PD-1 blockade in classical Hodgkin lymphoma. What the study reported, not specific to this receptor: By C4D1, a significant rise was seen in CD4+ TCR diversity but not in CD8+ TCR diversity (p=0.0027 vs p=0.16), and the rise was most apparent among complete responders (p=0.02). Among trial patients, those achieving complete response had baseline diversity similar to that of newly diagnosed patients, while diversity was significantly lower in partial responders and progressors. Diversity was lower in patients who began nivolumab less than 1 year after ASCT, so these patients were left out of later analyses to avoid confounding by immune reconstitution. The study covered only a single clinical trial cohort, and the causes of the repertoire differences, possibly disease activity or prior therapy, were still not defined. Baseline TCR diversity was reported to be lower in newly diagnosed patients than in healthy donors, and even lower in relapsed/refractory patients.

Genomic DNA was extracted with the Qiagen DNeasy kit from unsorted PBMCs and from negatively selected CD4+ and CD8+ fractions. Using primers that anneal to V and J segments, immunoSEQ multiplex PCR amplified the TCR beta CDR3 regions. A synthetic immune receptor repertoire was used to minimize amplification bias, and any residual bias was removed computationally once sequencing was done. On the study's bioinformatics: Repertoire diversity was quantified as the Shannon entropy index using custom Python scripts. The unsorted, CD4+ and CD8+ repertoires were each analyzed separately, with the exception of combined analyses, where CD4+ and CD8+ sequences were merged in silico. Clonal expansion was defined as a frequency increase of at least 2-fold after treatment compared with C1D1, and clones undetected at baseline were assigned a pseudocount of 0.5. Clones with 0 or 1 copy at C1D1 were defined as singleton clones, while clones with 2 or more copies were defined as non-singleton clones. Clones expanded in unsorted samples were annotated as CD4+, CD8+ or unknown by matching protein sequences in sorted samples from the same patient. Wilcoxon tests on paired samples were used to test diversity changes from C1D1 to C4D1. TCRdb obtained this table from immuneACCESS and retained in-frame rearrangements with V and J assigned. These tables miss some clones; where compared with another copy, unresolved V genes account for less than half of the shortfall, and the remainder is unexplained. That table gives V, J and clone size, and the DNA gave D and trimming. The sample contains some 26,000 clones, approximately 79% of them found a single time. The ten most abundant clones make up 3% to 3.5% of the sample.

The CDR3, from cysteine to phenylalanine, totals 17 residues. CDR3 DNA is the only sequence kept; it has 51 bases, read in frame from the first base. Based on the germline V gene, the CDR1 and CDR2 sequences are LGHNA and YSLEER. Between the V and J ends, shortened by 0 bases and 4 bases respectively, the junction contains 15 bases. What this sample's time point label stands for: cycle 4 day 1 (C4D1), after more than 5 weeks of nivolumab. All trial patients had relapsed after autologous stem cell transplantation, with cohorts A, B and C differing in prior brentuximab vedotin exposure. CD4+ T cells were purified from thawed PBMCs by magnetic negative selection with a Miltenyi CD4+ T cell isolation kit. The trial cohort was composed of around 60 patients with relapsed/refractory classical Hodgkin lymphoma, for whom complete response, partial response or progressive disease was recorded as best overall response. Trial patients were treated with single-agent nivolumab in the multi-cohort phase II CheckMate 205 trial. An independent review committee assessed best overall response using the 2007 International Working Group response criteria. Trial PBMCs were obtained immediately prior to nivolumab initiation (C1D1) and on therapy at cycle 2 day 1 and cycle 4 day 1. Peripheral blood was collected in 8 mL Vacutainer Cell Preparation Tubes, from which PBMCs were isolated by centrifugation and then cryopreserved. Purified CD4+ and CD8+ fractions were prepared only for cases with an additional available PBMC sample. Magnetically labelled cells were depleted on LS columns in a quadroMACS separator, and the flow-through was collected as the purified fraction.

This clone was detected only once. Its antigen target is currently unknown. The record has no base qualities; no much larger clone is one base away. The sequence was obtained from a human donor with classical Hodgkin lymphoma. The sample was CD4+ T cells from blood, taken before the fourth cycle of nivolumab. The sequence is built from TRBV4-3 and TRBJ1-4; possibly the D gene is TRBD1, per 6 matching bases. DNA sequence: TGCGCCAGCAGCCAAGACGGGGGGCTCAGGAGTAATGAAAAACTGTTTTTT. This encodes CASSQDGGLRSNEKLFF.